The clone carrying this T cell receptor beta chain occurred a few times. Its matching antigen is unknown. Germline values: CDR1 LNHDA, CDR2 SQIVND (reference sequence). The CDR3 totals 13 residues. Trimming stripped 7 bases from V and 2 bases from J, with 11 bases between. CD4+ cells of the naive, central memory, regulatory and stem cell-like memory types were sorted via CD45RO/CCR7/CD25/CD127/CD95/CD27. The data were obtained in a study of beta chain features in type 1 diabetes. The investigators reverse transcribed all of the isolated RNA, so they sequenced expressed TCRB transcripts. Profiled with immunoSEQ multiplex PCR; TCRdb holds only in-frame clones, not every one. The sample records a few hundred thousand clones, 11% being singletons. Study-level results: PCR might favor shorter templates, but any such skew would affect patients and controls equally. Shortening of TCRB CDR3s, moderate but significant, appeared in all four CD4+ subsets of Type 1 diabetes patients.

This clonotype originated in a man aged 25-40 years with type 1 diabetes. The chain has TRBV19 and TRBJ1-1; D is ambiguous. Input material: naive CD4+ T cells from blood. In nucleotides, the CDR3 is TGTGCCAGTACCGAGACACCCAACACTGAAGCTTTCTTT. Its translation is CASTETPNTEAFF.